This TCR beta chain was identified in a study of CXCR4 blockade with PD-1 therapy in pancreatic cancer (dated by TCRdb to the late 2010s). For context, the study as a whole: The study analyzed resected pancreatic ductal adenocarcinoma using multiplex immunohistochemistry and TCRbeta immunosequencing, along with ex vivo slice culture to test PD-1 and CXCR4 blockade. To look at intratumoral heterogeneity, the researchers TCR-sequenced two geographically distinct regions from each of roughly 6 tumors.

With respect to this clone: Its antigen is not yet known. Compared with germline, one end of the junction differs, possibly owing to a read error.

Per the germline V gene, SQVTM is the CDR1 and ANQGSEA is the CDR2. CDR3 length: 15 amino acids, cysteine to phenylalanine. Only the CDR3 region is kept as DNA, spanning 45 bases read in frame from base 1. Points the paper makes about the study in general: A strong correlation was found between amino acid clone frequency and the number of distinct nucleotide rearrangements encoding each amino acid clone, suggesting convergent selection by common tumor antigens. Tumors had clonal expansion, with a mean productive clonality of around 0.14 compared with roughly 0.05 in healthy blood, yet clonality showed no correlation with survival. Because only TCRbeta chains were sequenced, true antigen-specificity overlap of convergent dominant clones was left unconfirmed pending paired alpha-beta single-cell sequencing.

Using the immunoSEQ Assay at Adaptive Biotechnologies, the researchers immunosequenced TCRbeta CDR3 regions from the extracted DNA. As for the original processing: To measure the absolute abundance of each unique TCRbeta CDR3, the sequences were collapsed and filtered. Clonality, calculated using only productive in-frame rearrangements, was defined as 1 minus Pielou's evenness. Regional overlap was evaluated by tracking the top 100 nucleotide rearrangements across paired samples, and paired versus unrelated samples were compared using the Morisita index. Convergence of nucleotide rearrangements onto identical amino acid sequences was assessed with the immunoSEQ Rearrangement Details tool. In its TCRdb copy, this immuneACCESS table keeps in-frame sequences only and misses some clones. Where compared with another copy, unresolved V genes explain less than half of these, and the others have no known cause. V, J and clone size are those of that table, while D and trimming were read from the DNA. The sample table contains 5,600 or so clones; only one count was recorded for about 50% of them. Of the sample, about 7.5% falls within the top ten clones.

The patients who supplied the archived tumor blocks had received no neoadjuvant therapy before resection. For the preserved-tissue arm, the study drew on more than 29 surgical resection samples taken from 24 pancreatic ductal adenocarcinoma patients who had not been treated previously. DNA for the resection arm was extracted from ten 5-micron curls of FFPE tumor lying next to the multiplex immunohistochemistry slide. The origin of this receptor is a human donor with pancreatic ductal adenocarcinoma. The chain is encoded by TRBV29-1 joined to TRBJ2-2; the D call is tentative, TRBD1 or TRBD2, as each matches 5 bases. Sequenced sample: tumor tissue. The CDR3 amino acid sequence is: CSVEDGGSRTGELFF. The DNA sequence is as follows: TGCAGCGTTGAAGATGGGGGTTCGAGAACCGGGGAACTGTTTTTT.